Each of the 9 T cell receptor beta chains below was sequenced from the same sample in a study of T cells in tumors after PD-1 blockade. Measured with immunoSEQ multiplex PCR; TCRdb has only the in-frame clones, and not every one. The table has 14,000 to 15,000 clones, around 80% seen once. Sequencing was performed on PBMCs, taken after anti-PD-1 treatment. Receptor source: a human donor with basal cell carcinoma.

The rearrangement uses TRBV28 and TRBJ1-2; possibly TRBD1 for D (6 bases). The CDR3 consists of 13 residues. V lost 5 bases and J lost 6, with 13 bases in between. From germline, CDR1 is MDHEN and CDR2 SYDVKM. The CDR3 nucleotides read TGTGCCAGCAGTCCAACGAACAGGGATGGCTACACCTTC. Amino acids: CASSPTNRDGYTF.

This chain connects TRBV5-4 to TRBJ2-3; D perhaps matches TRBD2 (5 bases). The CDR3 length is 15 residues. Trimming cost V 0 bases and J 4 bases, with 12 bases left between them. The germline V gene has CDR1 SGHNT and CDR2 YYREEE (reference sequence). The CDR3 sequence is CASSLALAGADTQYF. The CDR3 DNA reads as TGTGCCAGCAGCTTGGCGCTAGCTGGGGCAGATACGCAGTATTTT. The variable domain in full, with the rest retrieved from reference TRBV5-4 and TRBJ2-3, is ETGVTQSPTHLIKTRGQQVTLRCSSQSGHNTVSWYQQALGQGPQFIFQYYREEENGRGNFPPRFSGLQFPNYSSELNVNALELDDSALYLCASSLALAGADTQYFGPGTRLTVL.

The table lists this clone with a few counts. The V gene is TRBV5-1, the J gene TRBJ1-6; no definite D call. Germline loops: CDR1 SGHRS, CDR2 YFSETQ. This CDR3 region has 13 residues. Trimming left V 0 bases short and J 8 bases short, with 6 bases between. CDR3 in amino acids: CASSLEVDSPLHF. CDR3 bases: TGCGCCAGCAGCTTGGAGGTGGATTCACCCCTCCACTTT.

V and J are TRBV5-6 and TRBJ2-4; D is perhaps TRBD2 (6 bases). Trimming stripped 0 bases from V and 3 bases from J, with 16 bases between. Germline V lookup: CDR1 SGHDT, CDR2 YYEEEE. This CDR3 is built from 17 residues. The CDR3: CASSLALRGWGKNIQYF. CDR3 DNA: TGTGCCAGCAGCTTGGCGTTGCGGGGCTGGGGCAAAAACATTCAGTACTTC. The full variable domain, rest sourced from reference TRBV5-6 and TRBJ2-4, is DAGVTQSPTHLIKTRGQQVTLRCSPKSGHDTVSWYQQALGQGPQFIFQYYEEEERQRGNFPDRFSGHQFPNYSSELNVNALLLGDSALYLCASSLALRGWGKNIQYFGAGTRLSVL.

The rearrangement uses TRBV4-1 and TRBJ1-2, with TRBD1 matching 8 bases. The J segment lost 4 bases and the V segment lost 5 bases, leaving 3 bases of the junction unmatched. CDR3 length: 13 residues. The germline CDR1 and CDR2 sequences are MGHRA and YSYEKL. CDR3 DNA: TGCGCCAGCAGCGGGACAGGACCCTATGGCTACACCTTC. Protein sequence: CASSGTGPYGYTF.

V usage is TRBV7-3 and J usage is TRBJ2-3, with 7 positions matching TRBD1. Trimming cost V 5 bases and J 0 bases; bases outside gene matches: 2. Germline lookup yields CDR1 SGHTA and CDR2 FQGTGA. The CDR3 is made up of 14 amino acids. The CDR3 nucleotides are TGTGCCAGCAGCCCACAGGGGAGCACAGATACGCAGTATTTT. This codes for CASSPQGSTDTQYF.

The chain joins TRBV5-5 to TRBJ2-7; D not certain. V was shortened by 0 bases and J by 4 bases, with 2 bases between the two germline ends. The CDR3 extends over 11 amino acids. In germline, CDR1 is SGHKS, CDR2 YYEKEE (reference sequence). CDR3 sequence (DNA): TGTGCCAGCAGCTTGGTGTACGAGCAGTACTTC. This translates into CASSLVYEQYF.

The genes are TRBV18 and TRBJ1-4, with D maybe TRBD1 (6 bases). V was pared by 2 bases and J by 4 bases, with 11 bases between. CDR1 KGHSH and CDR2 LQKENI come from the germline V gene. The CDR3 totals 15 residues. The CDR3 DNA sequence: TGTGCCAGCTCACCAGATGGGACAAGTAATGAAAAACTGTTTTTT. As protein: CASSPDGTSNEKLFF.

Of note for this clone: An end of the junction differs from the germline gene, which may be a read error. The chain links TRBV20-1 to TRBJ2-5; a weak D match, TRBD2 (6 bases). Germline loops: CDR1 DFQATT, CDR2 SNEGSKA (reference sequence). CDR3 length: 11 residues. CDR3 amino acids: CSARAAGSWDF. CDR3 bases: TGCAGTGCTAGAGCTGCGGGGTCCTGGGACTTC.